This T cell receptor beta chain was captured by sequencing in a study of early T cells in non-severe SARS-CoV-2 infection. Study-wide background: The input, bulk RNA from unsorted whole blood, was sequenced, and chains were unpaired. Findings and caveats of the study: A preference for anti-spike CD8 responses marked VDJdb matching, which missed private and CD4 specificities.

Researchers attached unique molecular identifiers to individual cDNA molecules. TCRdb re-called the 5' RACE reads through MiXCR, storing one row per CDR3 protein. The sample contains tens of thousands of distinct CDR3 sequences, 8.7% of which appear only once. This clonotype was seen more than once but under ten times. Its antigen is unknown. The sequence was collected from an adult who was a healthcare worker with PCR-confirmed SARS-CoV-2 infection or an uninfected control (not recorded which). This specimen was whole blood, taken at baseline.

The CDR3 DNA reads TGTGCCAGCTCACCTTTGACAGGCCGCACAGATACGCAGTATTTT. Translation: CASSPLTGRTDTQYF. This chain connects TRBV18 to TRBJ2-3, with a weak D call TRBD1 (6 bases). V was trimmed by 3 bases and J by 1 base, leaving 11 bases between them. From germline, CDR1 is KGHSH and CDR2 LQKENI. This CDR3 spans 15 amino acids.